A selection of T cell receptor beta chains follows, all from one sample in a study of blood T cell repertoires in COVID-19. The protocol was immunoSEQ multiplex PCR, while the TCRdb copy is restricted to in-frame clones and leaves out a portion. The data show fewer than 150,000 clones, 70% to 90% seen once. The sample taken for sequencing was peripheral blood. Receptors were obtained from a human donor in a cohort sampled during active COVID-19. Both conserved end residues are part of each CDR3. The D gene is left open where the match is weak. The size field is filled for only some rows; it gives once, few, many or a size class.

v_gene	j_gene	d_gene	abundance	CDR3aa	CDR3nt
TRBV5-5	TRBJ1-3	TRBD1	NA	CASSLVPGQGSGNTIYF	TGTGCCAGCAGCTTGGTGCCGGGACAGGGATCTGGAAACACCATATATTTT
TRBV27	TRBJ2-2	NA	NA	CASSTGTPITGELFF	TGTGCCAGCAGTACCGGGACACCAATCACCGGGGAGCTGTTTTTT
TRBV5-8	TRBJ1-5	TRBD1	NA	CASSYGQGVNQPQHF	TGTGCCAGCAGCTACGGACAGGGGGTCAATCAGCCCCAGCATTTT
TRBV5-1	TRBJ2-5	TRBD1	NA	CASKGTAQETQYF	TGCGCCAGCAAAGGGACAGCGCAAGAGACCCAGTACTTC
TRBV19	TRBJ2-5	TRBD2	NA	CASSMLLAAETQYF	TGTGCCAGTAGTATGTTGCTAGCGGCGGAGACCCAGTACTTC
TRBV9	TRBJ1-2	NA	NA	CASSTQGYGYTF	TGTGCCAGCAGCACTCAGGGCTATGGCTACACCTTC
TRBV28	TRBJ2-7	TRBD1	NA	CASSFPEQGVPVYEQYF	TGTGCCAGCAGTTTCCCCGAACAGGGGGTCCCTGTCTACGAGCAGTACTTC
TRBV30	TRBJ2-7	NA	NA	CAWSADFYEQYF	TGTGCCTGGAGTGCAGATTTCTACGAGCAGTACTTC
TRBV11-2	TRBJ2-7	NA	once	CASSELVSEQYF	TGTGCCAGCAGCGAACTAGTTTCCGAGCAGTACTTC
TRBV5-5	TRBJ1-2	TRBD1	NA	CASSLDRLVVSLYGYTF	TGTGCCAGCAGCCTGGACAGGTTGGTTGTTAGCCTCTATGGCTACACCTTC
TRBV30	TRBJ1-4	NA	NA	CAWSVLGAGGEKLFF	TGTGCCTGGAGTGTCTTGGGCGCCGGGGGTGAAAAACTGTTTTTT
TRBV6-4	TRBJ1-1	NA	NA	CASSDSGGWTEAFF	TGTGCCAGCAGTGACTCCGGAGGATGGACTGAAGCTTTCTTT
TRBV5-1	TRBJ2-3	TRBD2	NA	CASSLELAGGDTQYF	TGCGCCAGCAGCTTGGAGCTAGCGGGTGGAGATACGCAGTATTTT
TRBV5-5	TRBJ1-6	NA	few	CASSSRVNSPLHF	TGTGCCAGCAGCTCCAGGGTTAATTCACCCCTCCACTTT
TRBV10-2	TRBJ1-1	TRBD1	NA	CASRRTGAEAFF	TGCGCCAGCAGACGGACAGGGGCTGAAGCTTTCTTT
TRBV9	TRBJ1-6	NA	NA	CASSPGFDNSPLHF	TGTGCCAGCAGCCCGGGTTTCGATAATTCACCCCTCCACTTT
TRBV27	TRBJ1-2	NA	NA	CASSSRGALGGYTF	TGTGCCAGCAGCTCGCGGGGGGCATTAGGCGGCTACACCTTC
TRBV29-1	TRBJ2-2	NA	NA	CSVGQGSGELFF	TGCAGCGTTGGGCAGGGTTCCGGGGAGCTGTTTTTT
TRBV7-9	TRBJ2-7	TRBD1	NA	CASSSTGTVISNEQYF	TGTGCCAGCAGCTCGACCGGGACAGTGATATCTAACGAGCAGTACTTC
TRBV9	TRBJ2-1	TRBD2	NA	CASSVEPQIGGGPPFF	TGTGCCAGCAGCGTAGAGCCCCAGATAGGCGGGGGACCGCCGTTCTTC
TRBV6-2/TRBV6-3	TRBJ2-6	NA	NA	CASSYGASGANVLTF	TGTGCCAGCAGTTACGGGGCTTCTGGGGCCAACGTCCTGACTTTC
TRBV15	TRBJ2-7	TRBD2	NA	CATSRGGNAYEQYF	TGTGCCACCAGCAGGGGAGGGAACGCCTACGAGCAGTACTTC
TRBV13	TRBJ1-4	NA	NA	CASSTLSGEGNEKLFF	TGTGCCAGCAGCACCCTCTCAGGGGAGGGTAATGAAAAACTGTTTTTT
TRBV3-1/TRBV3-2	TRBJ1-2	TRBD1	NA	CASSQAGQIYGYTF	TGTGCCAGCAGCCAAGCGGGACAGATCTATGGCTACACCTTC
TRBV12-3/TRBV12-4	TRBJ1-2	NA	NA	CASSFLYGYTF	TGTGCCAGCAGTTTCCTTTATGGCTACACCTTC
TRBV10-1	TRBJ1-6	NA	few	CASSSYNSPLHF	TGCGCCAGTAGCTCCTATAATTCACCCCTCCACTTT
TRBV7-8	TRBJ2-3	NA	NA	CASRPTPQTDTQYF	TGTGCCAGCAGACCTACCCCCCAAACAGATACGCAGTATTTT
TRBV5-1	TRBJ2-7	TRBD1	NA	CASSGLGQGISYEQYF	TGCGCCAGCAGCGGTTTGGGACAGGGTATATCCTACGAGCAGTACTTC
TRBV10-3	TRBJ2-6	NA	NA	CAISEFSGSGANVLTF	TGTGCCATTTCCGAATTTTCGGGCTCTGGGGCCAACGTCCTGACTTTC
TRBV2	TRBJ1-1	NA	NA	CASSNTGGTTEAFF	TGTGCCAGCAGCAACACGGGGGGGACCACTGAAGCTTTCTTT
TRBV6-2/TRBV6-3	TRBJ2-7	TRBD2	NA	CASSYGPSGGAYEQYF	TGTGCCAGCAGTTACGGACCTAGCGGCGGCGCCTACGAGCAGTACTTC
TRBV6-6	TRBJ2-3	TRBD2	NA	CASSSRAGDTDTQYF	TGTGCCAGCAGCTCCAGGGCGGGGGACACAGATACGCAGTATTTT
TRBV3-1/TRBV3-2	TRBJ2-5	NA	NA	CASSQDDPRPGTQYF	TGTGCCAGCAGCCAAGACGATCCTAGGCCCGGGACCCAGTACTTC
TRBV28	TRBJ1-2	TRBD1	NA	CASSSSMTGAGYTF	TGTGCCAGCAGTTCCTCAATGACAGGGGCCGGCTACACCTTC